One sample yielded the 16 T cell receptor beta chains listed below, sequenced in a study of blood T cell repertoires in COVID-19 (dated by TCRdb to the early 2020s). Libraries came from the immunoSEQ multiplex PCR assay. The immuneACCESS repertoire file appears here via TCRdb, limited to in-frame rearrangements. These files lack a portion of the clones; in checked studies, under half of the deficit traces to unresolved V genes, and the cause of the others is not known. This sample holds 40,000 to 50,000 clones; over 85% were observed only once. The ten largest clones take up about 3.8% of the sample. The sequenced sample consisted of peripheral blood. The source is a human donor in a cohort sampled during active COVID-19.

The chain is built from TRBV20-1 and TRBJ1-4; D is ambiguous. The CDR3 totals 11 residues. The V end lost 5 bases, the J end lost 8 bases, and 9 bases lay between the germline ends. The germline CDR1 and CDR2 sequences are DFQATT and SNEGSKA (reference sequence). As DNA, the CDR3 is TGCAGTGCTTCTAGGGAGGAAAAACTGTTTTTT. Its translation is CSASREEKLFF.

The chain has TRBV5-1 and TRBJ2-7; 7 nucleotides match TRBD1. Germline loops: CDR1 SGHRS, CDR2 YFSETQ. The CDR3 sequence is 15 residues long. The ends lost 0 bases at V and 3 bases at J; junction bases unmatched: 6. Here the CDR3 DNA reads TGCGCCAGCAGCTTGGGTTGGGGACAGCGCTACGAGCAGTACTTC. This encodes CASSLGWGQRYEQYF. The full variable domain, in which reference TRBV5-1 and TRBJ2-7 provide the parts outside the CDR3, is KAGVTQTPRYLIKTRGQQVTLSCSPISGHRSVSWYQQTPGQGLQFLFEYFSETQRNKGNFPGRFSGRQFSNSRSEMNVSTLELGDSALYLCASSLGWGQRYEQYFGPGTRLTVT.

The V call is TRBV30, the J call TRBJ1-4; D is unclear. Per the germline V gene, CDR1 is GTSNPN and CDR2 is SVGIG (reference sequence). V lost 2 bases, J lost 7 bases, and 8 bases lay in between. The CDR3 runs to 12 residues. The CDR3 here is CAWSWTPEKLFF. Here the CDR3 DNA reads TGTGCCTGGAGTTGGACTCCTGAAAAACTGTTTTTT.

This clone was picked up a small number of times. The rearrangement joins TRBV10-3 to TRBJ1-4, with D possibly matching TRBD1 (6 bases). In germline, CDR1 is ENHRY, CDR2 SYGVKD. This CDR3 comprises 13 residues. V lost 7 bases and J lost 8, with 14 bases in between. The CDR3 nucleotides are TGTGCCATCACCCCCTACAGGGACGAAAAACTGTTTTTT. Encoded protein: CAITPYRDEKLFF.

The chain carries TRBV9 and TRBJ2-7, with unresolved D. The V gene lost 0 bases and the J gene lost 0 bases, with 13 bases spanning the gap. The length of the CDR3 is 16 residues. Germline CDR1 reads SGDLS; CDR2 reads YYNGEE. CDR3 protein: CASSVGSFPSSYEQYF. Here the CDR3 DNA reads TGTGCCAGCAGCGTAGGGAGCTTCCCCAGCTCCTACGAGCAGTACTTC.

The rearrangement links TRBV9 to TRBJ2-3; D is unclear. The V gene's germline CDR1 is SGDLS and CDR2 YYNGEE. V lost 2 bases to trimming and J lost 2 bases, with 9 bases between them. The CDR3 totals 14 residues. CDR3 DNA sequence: TGTGCCAGCAGCGTGTCGGAGCCCACAGATACGCAGTATTTT. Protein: CASSVSEPTDTQYF.

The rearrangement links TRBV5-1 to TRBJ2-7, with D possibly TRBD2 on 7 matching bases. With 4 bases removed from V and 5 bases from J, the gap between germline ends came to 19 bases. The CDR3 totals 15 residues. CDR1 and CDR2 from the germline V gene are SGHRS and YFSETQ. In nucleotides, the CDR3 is TGCGCCAGCAGCGGTACCGGGGGGCAGGGTAACGAGCAGTACTTC. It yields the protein CASSGTGGQGNEQYF.

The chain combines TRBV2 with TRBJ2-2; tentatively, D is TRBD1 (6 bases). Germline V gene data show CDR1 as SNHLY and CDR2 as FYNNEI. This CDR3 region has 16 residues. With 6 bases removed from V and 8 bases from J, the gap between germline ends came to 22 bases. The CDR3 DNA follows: TGTGCCAGCAGCAGAACAGGGTTTACGGACGTGGGGGAGCTGTTTTTT. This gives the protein CASSRTGFTDVGELFF.

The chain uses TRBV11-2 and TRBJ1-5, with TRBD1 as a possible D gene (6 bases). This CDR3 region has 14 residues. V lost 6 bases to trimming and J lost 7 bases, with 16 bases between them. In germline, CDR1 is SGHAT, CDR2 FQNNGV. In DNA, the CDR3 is TGTGCCAGCAGTGCGGGCAGGGGTTTACAGCCCCAGCATTTT. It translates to CASSAGRGLQPQHF. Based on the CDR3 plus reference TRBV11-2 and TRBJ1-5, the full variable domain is EAGVAQSPRYKIIEKRQSVAFWCNPISGHATLYWYQQILGQGPKLLIQFQNNGVVDDSQLPKDRFSAERLKGVDSTLKIQPAKLEDSAVYLCASSAGRGLQPQHFGDGTRLSIL.

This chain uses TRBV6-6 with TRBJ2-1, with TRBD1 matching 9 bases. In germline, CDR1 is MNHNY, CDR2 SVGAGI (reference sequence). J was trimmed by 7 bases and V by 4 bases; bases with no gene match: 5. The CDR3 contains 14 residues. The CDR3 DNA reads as TGTGCCAGCAGTTCCGGGACAGGGTGGAATGAGCAGTTCTTC. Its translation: CASSSGTGWNEQFF.

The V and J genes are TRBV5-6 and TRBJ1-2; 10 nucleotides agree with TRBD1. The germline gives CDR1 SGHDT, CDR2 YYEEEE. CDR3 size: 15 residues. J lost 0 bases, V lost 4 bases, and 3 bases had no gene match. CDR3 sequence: CASSRGTGANYGYTF. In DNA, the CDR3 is TGTGCCAGCAGCCGCGGGACAGGGGCTAACTATGGCTACACCTTC. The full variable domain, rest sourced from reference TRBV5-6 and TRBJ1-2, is DAGVTQSPTHLIKTRGQQVTLRCSPKSGHDTVSWYQQALGQGPQFIFQYYEEEERQRGNFPDRFSGHQFPNYSSELNVNALLLGDSALYLCASSRGTGANYGYTFGSGTRLTVV.

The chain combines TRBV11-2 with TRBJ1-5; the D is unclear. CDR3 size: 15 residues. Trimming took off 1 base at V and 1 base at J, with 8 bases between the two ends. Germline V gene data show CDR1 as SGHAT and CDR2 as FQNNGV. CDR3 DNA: TGTGCCAGCAGCTTAGGGGAGGTCAGCAATCAGCCCCAGCATTTT. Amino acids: CASSLGEVSNQPQHF.

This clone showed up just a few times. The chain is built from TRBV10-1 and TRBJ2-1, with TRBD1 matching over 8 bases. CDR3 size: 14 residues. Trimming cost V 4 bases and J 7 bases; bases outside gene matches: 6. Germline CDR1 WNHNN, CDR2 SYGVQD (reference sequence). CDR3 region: CASSGQGARNEQFF. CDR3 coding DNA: TGCGCCAGCAGTGGCCAGGGGGCACGAAATGAGCAGTTCTTC.

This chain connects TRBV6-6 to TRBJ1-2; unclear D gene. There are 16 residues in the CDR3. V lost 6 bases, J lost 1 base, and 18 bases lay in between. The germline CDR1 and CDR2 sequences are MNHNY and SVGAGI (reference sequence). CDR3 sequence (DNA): TGTGCCAGCAGCGATCCGCAGCGCTCCAGTAACTATGGCTACACCTTC. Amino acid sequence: CASSDPQRSSNYGYTF.

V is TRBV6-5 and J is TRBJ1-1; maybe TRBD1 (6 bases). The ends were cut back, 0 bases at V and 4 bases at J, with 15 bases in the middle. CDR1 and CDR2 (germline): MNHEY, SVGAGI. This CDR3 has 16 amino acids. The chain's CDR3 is CASSYSIASRGTEAFF. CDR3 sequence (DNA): TGTGCCAGCAGTTACTCGATCGCTTCCAGGGGCACTGAAGCTTTCTTT.

The CDR3 nucleotides read TGCGCCAGCAGCTACTCCGGGGGGGAGGCGGAGACCCAGTACTTC. Its protein product is CASSYSGGEAETQYF. The chain has TRBV5-1 and TRBJ2-5, with 8 bases aligning to TRBD2. There are 15 residues in the CDR3. Per the germline V gene, CDR1 is SGHRS and CDR2 is YFSETQ. V shed 3 bases, J shed 5 bases, and the junction held 9 bases outside the gene matches.